The 17 T cell receptor beta chains reported below all come from one sample, sequenced in a study of blood T cell repertoires in COVID-19. Measured with immunoSEQ multiplex PCR; TCRdb has only the in-frame clones, and not every one. This table has under 250,000 clones, 89% appearing once. The sample taken for sequencing was peripheral blood. All receptors derive from a woman aged 40-49 years with acute or convalescent COVID-19.

CDR3 sequence (DNA): TGCGCCAGCAGCTTGGACACCAGCTCCTACAATGAGCAGTTCTTC. This translates into CASSLDTSSYNEQFF. The V call is TRBV5-1, the J call TRBJ2-1; D remains ambiguous. CDR1 is SGHRS, CDR2 YFSETQ, per germline. V lost 0 bases and J lost 0, with 7 bases in between. The CDR3 is made up of 15 amino acids.

The J gene is TRBJ1-1, the V gene TRBV20-1; 9 bases match TRBD1. Germline V lookup: CDR1 DFQATT, CDR2 SNEGSKA (reference sequence). J gave up 4 bases and V 6 bases, and 12 bases lay outside the gene matches. CDR3 length: 15 residues. The CDR3, as DNA: TGCAGTGCCAGTCCCGGGACAGGGTTGGGCACTGAAGCTTTCTTT. It translates to CSASPGTGLGTEAFF.

This rearrangement joins TRBV4-1 to TRBJ2-3, with TRBD2 matching 10 bases. Germline V CDR1 and CDR2: MGHRA, YSYEKL. Losses at the gene ends were 4 bases for V and 2 bases for J; bases not matched to a gene: 6. This CDR3 spans 16 amino acids. This CDR3 is CASSPRLAGVTDTQYF. The CDR3, as DNA: TGCGCCAGCAGCCCCCGCCTAGCGGGGGTCACAGATACGCAGTATTTT.

This chain joins TRBV12-3 or TRBV12-4 and TRBJ1-3, with D perhaps TRBD1 (6 bases). The V and J ends lost 7 bases and 3 bases respectively, with 10 bases between them. This CDR3 is 13 amino acids long. This chain's CDR3 is CASTPDSGNTIYF. The DNA of the CDR3 is TGTGCCAGCACACCGGACAGTGGAAACACCATATATTTT.

The V call is TRBV27, the J call TRBJ2-5, with 14 bases aligning to TRBD2. The V gene end was trimmed by 5 bases and the J gene end by 5 bases; junction bases not matched to a gene: 7. The germline V gene has CDR1 MNHEY and CDR2 SMNVEV (reference sequence). The CDR3 is 16 amino acids. Written as DNA, the CDR3 is TGTGCCAGCAGTGAGACTAGCGGGGGGGCGTGGGAGACCCAGTACTTC. It translates to CASSETSGGAWETQYF.

The chain couples TRBV10-2 to TRBJ1-6; D is unclear. V lost 0 bases and J lost 7, with 7 bases in between. This CDR3 comprises 14 residues. CDR1 is WSHSY and CDR2 is SAAADI in the germline V gene. The CDR3 protein is CASSESTPNSPLHF. DNA of the CDR3: TGCGCCAGCAGTGAGTCGACTCCCAATTCACCCCTCCACTTT.

The genes are TRBV2 and TRBJ1-3; 7 bases are a match to TRBD1. With 10 bases clipped from V and 3 bases from J, the junction kept 3 bases outside the gene matches. Germline CDR1 SNHLY, CDR2 FYNNEI. The CDR3 loop spans 12 amino acids. The CDR3 region has the DNA TGTGCCAACCAGGGGGATGGAAACACCATATATTTT. Residues: CANQGDGNTIYF.

This clone was counted only a few times. The gene calls are TRBV4-2 and TRBJ1-2; D is perhaps TRBD1 (5 bases). V was cut by 2 bases and J by 7 bases, with 11 bases left in between. This CDR3 region has 13 residues. Germline V CDR1 and CDR2: LGHNA, YNFKEQ. The CDR3 is CASSQSGQSGYTF. DNA for the CDR3: TGTGCCAGCAGCCAATCAGGGCAAAGTGGCTACACCTTC.

The CDR3 loop reads CASSFRAGASGETQYF. In DNA, the CDR3 is TGCGCCAGCAGCTTTCGAGCGGGGGCCTCTGGGGAGACCCAGTACTTC. The gene calls are TRBV5-1 and TRBJ2-5, with 8 bases lining up with TRBD2. From germline, CDR1 is SGHRS and CDR2 YFSETQ. The V and J ends lost 2 bases and 5 bases, in that order; junction bases with no gene match: 11. The CDR3 loop spans 16 amino acids. The entire variable domain, with the rest obtained from reference TRBV5-1 and TRBJ2-5, is as follows: KAGVTQTPRYLIKTRGQQVTLSCSPISGHRSVSWYQQTPGQGLQFLFEYFSETQRNKGNFPGRFSGRQFSNSRSEMNVSTLELGDSALYLCASSFRAGASGETQYFGPGTRLLVL.

J is TRBJ1-3 and V is TRBV7-8; 7 bases map to TRBD1. Germline V gives CDR1 SGHVS, CDR2 FQNEAQ. This CDR3 has 17 amino acids. V lost 5 bases and J lost 0; bases outside the gene matches: 10. The CDR3 region is CASSLPTGSNSGNTIYF. CDR3 bases: TGTGCCAGCAGCCTCCCGACAGGGTCTAACTCTGGAAACACCATATATTTT.

The genes are TRBV2 and TRBJ1-2; TRBD1 matches 10 bases. The J segment lost 8 bases and the V segment lost 6 bases, leaving 6 bases of the junction unmatched. The CDR3 covers 13 residues. CDR1 and CDR2 from the germline V gene are SNHLY and FYNNEI. CDR3 sequence reads: CASRSGTGVGYTF. The CDR3 bases are TGTGCCAGCAGGAGTGGGACAGGGGTCGGCTACACCTTC. Complete variable domain (other parts from reference TRBV2 and TRBJ1-2): EPEVTQTPSHQVTQMGQEVILRCVPISNHLYFYWYRQILGQKVEFLVSFYNNEISEKSEIFDDQFSVERPDGSNFTLKIRSTKLEDSAMYFCASRSGTGVGYTFGSGTRLTVV.

The chain is built from TRBV29-1 and TRBJ1-1; TRBD1 matches at 8 bases. Germline V lookup: CDR1 SQVTM, CDR2 ANQGSEA. The CDR3 spans 13 residues. With 4 bases clipped from V and 5 bases from J, the junction kept 6 bases outside the gene matches. CDR3 DNA: TGCAGCGTTGGGCCAGGGGGCGGGACTGAAGCTTTCTTT. It encodes CSVGPGGGTEAFF.

This rearrangement joins TRBV5-1 to TRBJ1-6; D call uncertain. CDR3 length: 16 amino acids. Germline V lookup: CDR1 SGHRS, CDR2 YFSETQ. V lost 4 bases and J 0 bases, leaving 11 bases between the germline ends. The CDR3 region has the DNA TGCGCCAGCAGCCCCGACGGGAGCTCCTATAATTCACCCCTCCACTTT. Its protein is CASSPDGSSYNSPLHF.

This clone has a single count. The chain links TRBV30 to TRBJ1-4, with TRBD1 identical over 7 bases. Germline V gene lookup returns CDR1 GTSNPN and CDR2 SVGIG (reference sequence). Trimming at V came to 2 bases and at J to 5 bases, leaving 8 bases not matched to a gene. The CDR3 spans 15 residues. This chain's CDR3 is CAWSSNQGGNEKLFF. CDR3 DNA sequence: TGTGCCTGGAGTAGCAACCAGGGGGGAAATGAAAAACTGTTTTTT.

The gene calls are TRBV5-1 and TRBJ1-2; 8 positions agree with TRBD1. Germline V gives CDR1 SGHRS, CDR2 YFSETQ. Losses at the gene ends were 3 bases for V and 4 bases for J; bases not matched to a gene: 2. The CDR3 has 13 residues. The CDR3 sequence is CASSSGQAYGYTF. In nucleotides, the CDR3 is TGCGCCAGCAGCTCGGGACAGGCCTATGGCTACACCTTC.

The chain carries TRBV13 and TRBJ1-1, with D maybe TRBD1 (6 bases). Trimming removed 5 bases at V and 2 bases at J, with 21 bases between. Germline-derived CDR1 and CDR2 are PRHDT and FYEKMQ (reference sequence). This CDR3 is built from 17 residues. DNA of the CDR3: TGTGCCAGCAGCCCTGGGCAGGGACAAAAAAGTAACACTGAAGCTTTCTTT. Translating gives CASSPGQGQKSNTEAFF.

The gene calls are TRBV2 and TRBJ1-2; D call uncertain. CDR1 SNHLY and CDR2 FYNNEI come from the germline V gene. The CDR3 is 14 amino acids. The germline V and J ends were trimmed by 6 bases and 4 bases, with 15 bases remaining between them. CDR3 nucleotide sequence: TGTGCCAGCAGACCCTCAGCGGGTTCCTATGGCTACACCTTC. Its translation: CASRPSAGSYGYTF.